The T cell receptor (beta chain) under discussion was sequenced for a study of TIL therapy for anti-PD-1-resistant metastatic lung cancer. Study-wide context: Patients had a median age of almost 55 years (range 38-75).

This was the immunoSEQ v3 assay. Method: immunoSEQ multiplex PCR; TCRdb's copy keeps in-frame clones and lacks some. The table has some 16,000 clones, less than 80% seen once. Germline-derived CDR1 and CDR2 are SGDLS and YYNGEE. The CDR3 covers 16 residues. The junction had 9 bases not matched to a gene; V was cut back by 4 bases and J by 5 bases. The time point denotes: pre-treatment sample, taken before nivolumab and TIL therapy. The clonotype comes from a person between 25 and 80 years old with non-small cell lung cancer. The chain is built from TRBV9 and TRBJ2-1; 10 bases map to TRBD1. Sequencing used blood, obtained at baseline. In DNA form, the CDR3 reads TGTGCCAGCAGCTCCGGGACAGGGGAACTACACAATGAGCAGTTCTTC. Translated, it gives CASSSGTGELHNEQFF.